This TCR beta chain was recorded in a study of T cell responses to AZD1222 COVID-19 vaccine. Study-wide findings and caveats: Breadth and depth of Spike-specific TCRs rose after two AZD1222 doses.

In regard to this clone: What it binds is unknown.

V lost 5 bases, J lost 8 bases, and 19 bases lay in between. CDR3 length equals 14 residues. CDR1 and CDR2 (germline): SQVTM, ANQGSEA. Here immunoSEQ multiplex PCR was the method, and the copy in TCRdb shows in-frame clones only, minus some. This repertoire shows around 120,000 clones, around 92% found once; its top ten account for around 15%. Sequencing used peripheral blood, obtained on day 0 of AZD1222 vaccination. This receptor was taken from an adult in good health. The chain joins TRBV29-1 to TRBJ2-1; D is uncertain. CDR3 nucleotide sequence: TGCAGCGTTCCATTCAAGGCTAGTTCTCATGAGCAGTTCTTC. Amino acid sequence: CSVPFKASSHEQFF.